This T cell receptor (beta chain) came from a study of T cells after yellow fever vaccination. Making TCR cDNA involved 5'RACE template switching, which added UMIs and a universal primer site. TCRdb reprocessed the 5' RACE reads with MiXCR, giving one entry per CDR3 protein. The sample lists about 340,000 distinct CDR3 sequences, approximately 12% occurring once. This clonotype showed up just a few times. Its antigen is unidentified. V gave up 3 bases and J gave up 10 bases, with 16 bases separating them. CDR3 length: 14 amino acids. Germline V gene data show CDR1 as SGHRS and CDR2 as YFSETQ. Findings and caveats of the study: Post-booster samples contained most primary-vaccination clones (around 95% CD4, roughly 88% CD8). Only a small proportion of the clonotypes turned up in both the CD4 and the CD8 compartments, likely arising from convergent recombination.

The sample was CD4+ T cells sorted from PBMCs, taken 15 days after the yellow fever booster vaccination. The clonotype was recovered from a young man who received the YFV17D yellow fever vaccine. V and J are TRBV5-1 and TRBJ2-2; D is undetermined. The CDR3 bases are TGCGCCAGCAGCTCTCGGACCCCGGGCGCGGAGCTGTTTTTT. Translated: CASSSRTPGAELFF.